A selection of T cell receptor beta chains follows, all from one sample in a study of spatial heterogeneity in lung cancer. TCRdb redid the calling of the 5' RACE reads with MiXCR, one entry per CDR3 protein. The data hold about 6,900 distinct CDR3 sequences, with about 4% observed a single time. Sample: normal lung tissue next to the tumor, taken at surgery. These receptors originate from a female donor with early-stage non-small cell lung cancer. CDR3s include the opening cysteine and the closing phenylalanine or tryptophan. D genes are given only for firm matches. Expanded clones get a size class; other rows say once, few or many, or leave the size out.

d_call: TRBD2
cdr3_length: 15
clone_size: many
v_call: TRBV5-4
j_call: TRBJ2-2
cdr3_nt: TGTGCCAGCAGCCAAGGGACTAGCTTTTCCGGGGAGCTGTTTTTT
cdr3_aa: CASSQGTSFSGELFF

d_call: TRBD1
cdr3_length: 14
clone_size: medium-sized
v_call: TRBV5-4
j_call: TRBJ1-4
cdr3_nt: TGTGCCAGCAGCCAGGACAGGGGGGACGGAAAACTGTTTTTT
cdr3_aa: CASSQDRGDGKLFF

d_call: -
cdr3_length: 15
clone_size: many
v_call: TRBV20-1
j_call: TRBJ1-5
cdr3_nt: TGCAGTACCCCCCTGGGAGCTTCTAGCAATCAGCCCCAGCATTTT
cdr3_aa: CSTPLGASSNQPQHF

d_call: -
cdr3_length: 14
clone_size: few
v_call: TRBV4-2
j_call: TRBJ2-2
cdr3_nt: TGTGCCAGCAGTCAGGTTGCGAACACCGGGGAGCTGTTTTTT
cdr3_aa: CASSQVANTGELFF

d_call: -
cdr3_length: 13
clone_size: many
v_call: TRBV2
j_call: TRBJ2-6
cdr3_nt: TGTGCCAGCAGTGACGCTGGGGCCAACGTCCTGACTTTC
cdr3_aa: CASSDAGANVLTF

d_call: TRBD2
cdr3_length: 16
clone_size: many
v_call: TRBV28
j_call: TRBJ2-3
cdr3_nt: TGTGCCAGCAGTTCATCCAGCGGGGTTAGCACAGATACGCAGTATTTT
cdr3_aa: CASSSSSGVSTDTQYF

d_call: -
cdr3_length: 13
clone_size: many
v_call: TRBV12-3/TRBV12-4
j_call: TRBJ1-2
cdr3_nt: TGTGCCAGCAGTTTATCTGGGTTGCCCGGCTACACCTTC
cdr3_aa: CASSLSGLPGYTF

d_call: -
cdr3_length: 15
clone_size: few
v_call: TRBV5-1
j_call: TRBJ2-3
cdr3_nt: TGCGCCAGCAGCTTGAGTGCCGGGGATCGGGGTACGCAGTATTTT
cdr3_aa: CASSLSAGDRGTQYF

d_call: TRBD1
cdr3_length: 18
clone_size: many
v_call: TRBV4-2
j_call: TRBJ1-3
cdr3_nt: TGTGCCAGCAGGGGCGGGGCGGGACAGGGCTCTTCTGGAAACACCATATATTTT
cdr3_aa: CASRGGAGQGSSGNTIYF

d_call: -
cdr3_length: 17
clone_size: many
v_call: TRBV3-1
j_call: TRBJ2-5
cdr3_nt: TGTGCCAGCAGCCTCACTGTGGGCAGGGGAGCCCAAGAGACCCAGTACTTC
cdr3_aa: CASSLTVGRGAQETQYF

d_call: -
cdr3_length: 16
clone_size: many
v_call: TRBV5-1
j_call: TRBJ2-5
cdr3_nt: TGCGCCAGCAGCTTGCTCGGTTCGGGGGCTCGGGAGACCCAGTACTTC
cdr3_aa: CASSLLGSGARETQYF

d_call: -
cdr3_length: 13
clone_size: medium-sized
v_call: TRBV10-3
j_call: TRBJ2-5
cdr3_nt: TGTGCCATCAGTGCTCGGGTGGAAGAGACCCAGTACTTC
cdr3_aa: CAISARVEETQYF

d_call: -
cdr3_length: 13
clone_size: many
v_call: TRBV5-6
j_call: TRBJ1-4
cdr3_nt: TGTGCCAGCAGCGGTCTGGGGGGCGAAAAACTGTTTTTT
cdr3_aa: CASSGLGGEKLFF

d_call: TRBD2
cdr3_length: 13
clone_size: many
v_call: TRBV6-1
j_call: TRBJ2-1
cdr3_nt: TGTGCCAGCAGCGAGCGGGGGTACAATGAGCAGTTCTTC
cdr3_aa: CASSERGYNEQFF

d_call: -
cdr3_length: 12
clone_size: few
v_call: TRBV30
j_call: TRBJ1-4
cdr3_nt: TGTGCCTGGAGTCGCTCGTGGGAAAAACTGTTTTTT
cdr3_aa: CAWSRSWEKLFF

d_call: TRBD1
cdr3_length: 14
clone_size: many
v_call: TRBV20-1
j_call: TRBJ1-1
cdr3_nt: TGCAGTGCCCAAAGGACAGGAACATACACTGAAGCTTTCTTT
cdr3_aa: CSAQRTGTYTEAFF

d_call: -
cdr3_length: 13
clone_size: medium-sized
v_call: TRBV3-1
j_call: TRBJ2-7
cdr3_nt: TGTGCCAGCAGCCAAGGGACAGCCTACGAGCAGTACTTC
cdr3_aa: CASSQGTAYEQYF

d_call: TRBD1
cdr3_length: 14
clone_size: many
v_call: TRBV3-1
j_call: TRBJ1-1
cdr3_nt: TGTGCCAGCAGGCCCCCGGGACAGGGGGCAGGAGCTTTCTTT
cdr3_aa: CASRPPGQGAGAFF

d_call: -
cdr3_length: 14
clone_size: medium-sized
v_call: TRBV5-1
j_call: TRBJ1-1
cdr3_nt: TGCGCCAGCAAATTTCAGGGGAAGGTGGGTGAAGCTTTCTTT
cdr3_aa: CASKFQGKVGEAFF

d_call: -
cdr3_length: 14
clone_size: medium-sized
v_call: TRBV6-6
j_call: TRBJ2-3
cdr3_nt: TGTGCCAGCGGGAACGCGGACAGCACAGATACGCAGTATTTT
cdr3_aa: CASGNADSTDTQYF

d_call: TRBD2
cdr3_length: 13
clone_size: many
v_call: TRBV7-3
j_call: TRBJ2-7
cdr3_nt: TGTGCCAGCGCGACTAGCGGGGGGAACGAGCAGTACTTC
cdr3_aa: CASATSGGNEQYF

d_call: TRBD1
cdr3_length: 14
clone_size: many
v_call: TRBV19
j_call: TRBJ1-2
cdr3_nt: TGTGCCAGTAGTGGTCGGACAGGGTCTGTTGGCTACACCTTC
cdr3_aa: CASSGRTGSVGYTF

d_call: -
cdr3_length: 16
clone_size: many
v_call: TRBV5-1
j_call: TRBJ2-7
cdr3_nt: TGCGCCAGCAGCTTTGGACAGCTGACAAGCTCCTACGAGCAGTACTTC
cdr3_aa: CASSFGQLTSSYEQYF

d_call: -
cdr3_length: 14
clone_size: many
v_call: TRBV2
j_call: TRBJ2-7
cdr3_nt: TGTGCCAGCAGTTACAGGAAGAGCTCCTACGAGCAGTACTTC
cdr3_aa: CASSYRKSSYEQYF

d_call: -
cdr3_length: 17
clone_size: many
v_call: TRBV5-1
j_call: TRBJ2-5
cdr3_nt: TGCGCCAGCAGCTTCGGACGGACAGGGCGGGGGCAAGAGACCCAGTACTTC
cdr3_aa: CASSFGRTGRGQETQYF

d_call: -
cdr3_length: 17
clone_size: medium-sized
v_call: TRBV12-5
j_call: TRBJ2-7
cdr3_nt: TGTGCTAGTGGGACAACTGGAGGGGCCATCTCGGCCTACGAGCAGTACTTC
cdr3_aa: CASGTTGGAISAYEQYF

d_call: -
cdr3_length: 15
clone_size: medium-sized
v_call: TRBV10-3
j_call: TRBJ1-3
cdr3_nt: TGTGCCATCAGTGAGTCAGGGCTCGTCGGAAACACCATATATTTT
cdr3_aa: CAISESGLVGNTIYF

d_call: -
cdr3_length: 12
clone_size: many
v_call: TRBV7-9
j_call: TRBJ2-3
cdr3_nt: TGTGCCAGCAGCGCCGGCGCAGATACGCAGTATTTT
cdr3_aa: CASSAGADTQYF

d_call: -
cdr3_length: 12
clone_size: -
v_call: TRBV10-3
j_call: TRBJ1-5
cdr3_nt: TGTGCCATCAGGGACGAAGGTCAGCCCCAGCATTTT
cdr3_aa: CAIRDEGQPQHF

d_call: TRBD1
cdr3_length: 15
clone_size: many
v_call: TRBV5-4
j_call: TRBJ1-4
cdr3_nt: TGTGCCAGCAGCTCGACAGGGGAGCCTAATGAAAAACTGTTTTTT
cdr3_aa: CASSSTGEPNEKLFF

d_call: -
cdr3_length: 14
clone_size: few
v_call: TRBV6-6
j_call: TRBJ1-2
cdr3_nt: TGTGCCAGCAGTTACTCGGAATCTAACTATGGCTACACCTTC
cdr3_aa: CASSYSESNYGYTF

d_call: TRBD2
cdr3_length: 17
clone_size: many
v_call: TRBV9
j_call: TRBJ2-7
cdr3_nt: TGTGCCAGCAGCGTAGAACTCCAGCGGGGGTTCTCCTACGAGCAGTACTTC
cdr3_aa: CASSVELQRGFSYEQYF

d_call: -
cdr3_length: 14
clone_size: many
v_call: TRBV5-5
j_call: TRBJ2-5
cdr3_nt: TGTGCCAGCAGCCCGGGACACACGCAAGAGACCCAGTACTTC
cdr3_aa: CASSPGHTQETQYF

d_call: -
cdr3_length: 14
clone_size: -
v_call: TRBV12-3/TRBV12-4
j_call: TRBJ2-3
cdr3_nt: TGTGCCAGCAGTTTAGCCGCCCTGACAGATACGCAGTATTTT
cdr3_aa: CASSLAALTDTQYF

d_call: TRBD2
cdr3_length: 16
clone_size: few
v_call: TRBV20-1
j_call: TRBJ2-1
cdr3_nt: TGCAGTGTCCCTCGGGCTAGCGGGGGGGCCTGGGATGAGCAGTTCTTC
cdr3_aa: CSVPRASGGAWDEQFF

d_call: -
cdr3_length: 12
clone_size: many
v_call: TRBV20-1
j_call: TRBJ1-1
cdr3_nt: TGCAGTGCTAGAGCGGGGGCTTTTGAAGCTTTCTTT
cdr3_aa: CSARAGAFEAFF

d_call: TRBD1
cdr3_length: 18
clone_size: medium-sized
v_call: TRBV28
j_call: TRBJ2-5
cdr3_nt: TGTGCCAGCAGCCCCCTCGGAAGGGGACAGGGGGCTGAAGAGACCCAGTACTTC
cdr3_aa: CASSPLGRGQGAEETQYF

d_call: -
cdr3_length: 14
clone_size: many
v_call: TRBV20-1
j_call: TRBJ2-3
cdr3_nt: TGCAGTGCTGGACCACAGGGATTCACAGATACGCAGTATTTT
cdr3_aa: CSAGPQGFTDTQYF

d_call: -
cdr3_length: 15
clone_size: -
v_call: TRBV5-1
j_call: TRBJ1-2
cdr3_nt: TGCGCCAGCAGCTTGGGGCAGACTTCTAACTATGGCTACACCTTC
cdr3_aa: CASSLGQTSNYGYTF

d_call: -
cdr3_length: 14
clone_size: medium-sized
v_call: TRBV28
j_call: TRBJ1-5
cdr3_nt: TGTGCCAGCAGCCACGGAGGATCGAATCAGCCCCAGCATTTT
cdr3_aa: CASSHGGSNQPQHF

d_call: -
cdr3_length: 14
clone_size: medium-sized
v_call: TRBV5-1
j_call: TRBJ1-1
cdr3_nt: TGCGCCAGCAGCTTGAGTGCCACTAACACTGAAGCTTTCTTT
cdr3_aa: CASSLSATNTEAFF

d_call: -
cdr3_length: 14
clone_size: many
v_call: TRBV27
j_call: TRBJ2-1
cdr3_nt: TGTGCCAGCAGTCGCGGGACCCTTAACAATGAGCAGTTCTTC
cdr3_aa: CASSRGTLNNEQFF

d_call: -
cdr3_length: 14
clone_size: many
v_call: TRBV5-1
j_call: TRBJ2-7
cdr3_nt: TGCGCCAGCAGCTTGGTTGCAGGGTCTCACGAGCAGTACTTC
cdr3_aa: CASSLVAGSHEQYF

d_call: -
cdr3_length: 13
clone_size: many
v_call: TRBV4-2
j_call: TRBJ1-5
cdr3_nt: TGTGCCAGCAGCCAAGAGATGTCACAGCCCCAGCATTTT
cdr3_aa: CASSQEMSQPQHF

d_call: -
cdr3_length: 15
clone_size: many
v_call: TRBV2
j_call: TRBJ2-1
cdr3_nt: TGTGCCACCCCCGAGAGGGTCAGCTCCTACAATGAGCAGTTCTTC
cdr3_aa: CATPERVSSYNEQFF

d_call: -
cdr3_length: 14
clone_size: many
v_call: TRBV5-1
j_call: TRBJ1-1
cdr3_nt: TGCGCCAGCAGCTTAAGGGCAGGGGATGGACTAGCTTTCTTT
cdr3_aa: CASSLRAGDGLAFF

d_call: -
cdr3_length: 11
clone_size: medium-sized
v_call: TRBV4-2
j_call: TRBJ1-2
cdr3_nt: TGTGCCAGCAGCCAAGAGTCACATCAGATTTTC
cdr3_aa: CASSQESHQIF

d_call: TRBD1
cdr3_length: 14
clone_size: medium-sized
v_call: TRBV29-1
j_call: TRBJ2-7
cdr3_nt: TGCAGCGTTGGTCCGGGACAGGGGACTTACGAGCAGTACTTC
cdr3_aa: CSVGPGQGTYEQYF